A single sample is the source of the 7 T cell receptor beta chains below, sequenced in a study of blood T cell repertoires in COVID-19 (dated by TCRdb to the early 2020s). Libraries were prepared through the immunoSEQ multiplex PCR assay. This is the immuneACCESS table as TCRdb keeps it, with only in-frame sequences that have V and J called. A part of the clones is gone; compared with another copy, unresolved V genes explain less than half, and the rest is unexplained. The sample table holds about 110,000 clones, of which 70% to 75% were seen once. The biggest ten clones account for roughly 0.86% of the sample. Sequencing was performed on peripheral blood. Every receptor here comes from a human donor with acute or convalescent COVID-19. The donor label of this sample is uncertain.

The chain carries TRBV9 and TRBJ1-2; 7 nucleotides match TRBD1. The CDR3 runs 16 residues. Germline V gene sequence: CDR1 SGDLS, CDR2 YYNGEE. The V and J ends lost 4 bases and 14 bases, in that order; junction bases with no gene match: 23. In nucleotides, the CDR3 is TGTGCCAGCAGCCTGACCCCAGGGGGGACCAGGACCCCTAGAACCTTC. Translation gives CASSLTPGGTRTPRTF.

This clone was seen only once. The V gene is TRBV5-1, the J gene TRBJ2-1, with 14 bases matching TRBD2. Germline assignment: CDR1 SGHRS and CDR2 YFSETQ. V was pared by 3 bases and J by 0 bases, with 5 bases of the junction left unmatched. The CDR3 length is 18 residues. The CDR3 DNA reads as TGCGCCAGCAGCTCGACTAGCGGGGGGGTTAGCTCCTACAATGAGCAGTTCTTC. It encodes CASSSTSGGVSSYNEQFF.

The chain recombines TRBV3-1 (or the pseudogene TRBV3-2) with TRBJ2-3; 15 nucleotides line up with TRBD2. The trim removed 6 bases at V and 6 bases at J, leaving 16 bases unmatched. The CDR3 has 19 residues. Germline assignment: CDR1 LGHDT and CDR2 YNNKEL (reference sequence). The CDR3 protein is CASSYYRTSGGASSDTQYF. CDR3 nucleotide sequence: TGTGCCAGCAGTTATTACCGGACTAGCGGGGGGGCAAGTTCCGATACGCAGTATTTT.

The chain links TRBV6-5 to TRBJ2-2; TRBD1 agrees at 7 bases. CDR1 MNHEY and CDR2 SVGAGI come from the germline V gene. V was clipped by 6 bases and J by 1 base; unmatched bases: 5. The CDR3 consists of 15 residues. The CDR3 DNA reads as TGTGCCAGCAGGGCGACAGGGAAGAACACCGGGGAGCTGTTTTTT. It yields the protein CASRATGKNTGELFF.

This clone was detected a few times. In DNA, the CDR3 is TGTGCCAGCAGGGAATTAGCGGGGGGGCCGTCCAATGAGCAGTTCTTC. This sequence encodes CASRELAGGPSNEQFF. This chain joins TRBV6-1 and TRBJ2-1; 11 bases agree with TRBD2. The CDR3 totals 16 residues. After removal of 6 bases from V and 6 bases from J, the junction contained 10 bases not matched to a gene. Germline CDR1 and CDR2: MNHNS and SASEGT.

The gene calls are TRBV28 and TRBJ1-4; TRBD1 might be the D (5 bases). CDR3 length equals 15 residues. CDR1 MDHEN and CDR2 SYDVKM come from the germline V gene. V was shortened by 2 bases and J by 5 bases, with 12 bases between the two germline ends. The CDR3 loop is CASSLAGPLNEKLFF. As DNA, the CDR3 is TGTGCCAGCAGTTTAGCGGGGCCGCTAAATGAAAAACTGTTTTTT.

The chain is built from TRBV27 and TRBJ2-5; D perhaps matches TRBD2 (6 bases). The germline CDR1 and CDR2 sequences are MNHEY and SMNVEV (reference sequence). There are 15 residues in the CDR3. The V end was cut by 6 bases, the J end by 0 bases, with 14 bases between. The DNA for the CDR3 is TGTGCCAGCAGCCGGATGCGGGGTAACCAAGAGACCCAGTACTTC. It specifies CASSRMRGNQETQYF.